The text below deals with one TCR beta chain. Its antigen is not known. The sample originates from a study of Ad26.COV2.S vaccination and SARS-CoV-2 variants. Across the study: Ad26.COV2.S arm of COV1001 included the donor. Study-level results: Across vaccine and placebo recipients, the breadth of non-spike TCRs was similar.

Some clones are missing from TCRdb's copy, which holds only in-frame ones; the method was immunoSEQ multiplex PCR. Of 430,000 or so clones in the sample, 90% are singletons; the top ten hold approximately 12%. Regarding treatment: roughly 19 received Ad26.COV2.S at low or high dose, single or two shots; roughly five received placebo; per-sample allocation not given. Vaccine and placebo recipients were sampled on day 63 after the first injection. The CDR3 runs 17 residues. The junction had 14 bases not matched to a gene; V was cut back by 2 bases and J by 5 bases. The germline CDR1 and CDR2 sequences are MDHEN and SYDVKM.

The J gene is TRBJ2-5, the V gene TRBV28, with 7 bases matching TRBD1. The sequencing used peripheral blood, collected in a trial of Ad26.COV2.S vaccine versus placebo. The source of this sequence is a person aged 18-65 years who received the Ad26.COV2.S COVID-19 vaccine or a placebo. The CDR3 DNA is TGTGCCAGCAGTTTACACACCGGGACAGCGACTTTGGAGACCCAGTACTTC. Protein sequence: CASSLHTGTATLETQYF.